This TCR beta chain was recovered during a study of Graves' ophthalmopathy and Graves' hyperthyroidism. As for the study in general: Untreated patients at initial diagnosis provided peripheral blood.

This clonotype came up many times. Unmatched junction bases numbered 1, after V lost 6 bases and J lost 2 bases. This CDR3 is 13 amino acids long. Germline lookup yields CDR1 MNHEY and CDR2 SVGEGT. The TCR beta CDR3 regions underwent amplification from RNA transcripts. First-round RT-PCR used HTBI primers; second-round multiplex PCR followed. TCRdb ran MiXCR on the multiplex PCR reads and lists one entry per CDR3 protein. The data hold about 390,000 distinct CDR3 sequences, with 17% observed a single time. Material: peripheral blood. This TCR derives from an adult woman with stable Graves' hyperthyroidism. The chain couples TRBV6-2 or TRBV6-3 to TRBJ1-2; 9 positions agree with TRBD1. DNA for the CDR3: TGTGCCAGCAGAGGACAGGGGAACTATGGCTACACCTTC. Encoded protein: CASRGQGNYGYTF.